The clone carrying this T cell receptor beta chain was picked up many times. Its antigen is unknown. This sample is part of a study of breast tumors, draining lymph nodes, adjacent tissues. General study points: Tumor and nontumor repertoires were significantly more similar in luminal-like than in basal-like breast cancer. Data only fit, rather than demonstrated, lymph node origin of most tumor T cells. Findings are consistent with lymph node origin and intratumoral expansion of most tumor T cells. Compared with lymph nodes, tumors were less diverse; compared with nontumor tissue, more.

One entry per CDR3 protein results from TCRdb running MiXCR on the multiplex PCR reads. The data hold over 200,000 distinct CDR3 sequences, with roughly 32% observed a single time. There are 14 residues in the CDR3. Germline assignment: CDR1 MNHEY and CDR2 SMNVEV (reference sequence). Trimming at V came to 4 bases and at J to 5 bases, leaving 7 bases not matched to a gene. The lymph nodes were axillary draining lymph nodes from breast cancer patients. The specimen was axillary lymph node tissue. This TCR was recovered from a female donor with breast cancer. Some clones in this sample may be carry-over from other donors' samples. The chain links TRBV27 to TRBJ1-2; 7 bases map to TRBD1. This CDR3 is CASSSRGQPYGYTF. The CDR3 nucleotides are TGTGCCAGCAGTTCTCGGGGACAGCCATATGGCTACACCTTC.